This T cell receptor beta chain was recorded in a study of regulatory T cells in long-lasting Graves disease. Study-wide context: Graves' patients with a new diagnosis had received antithyroid drugs under 3 months. Study outcomes and limitations: When disease was persistent, TRBV28, TRBJ1-2 and TRBJ2-5 were the favored segments.

For TCR beta, libraries came from iRepertoire HTBI primers and Arm-PCR of CDR3 regions. Using its own MiXCR run on the multiplex PCR reads, TCRdb lists one record per CDR3 protein. In the table there are 350,000 to 500,000 distinct CDR3 sequences, 14% of which are singletons. Time point here: newly diagnosed GD, antithyroid drugs for less than 3 months. Following extraction of RNA from PBMCs, that RNA was used to make the TCR library. Germline-derived CDR1 and CDR2 are SGHRS and YFSETQ. V was shortened by 0 bases and J by 6 bases, with 22 bases between the two germline ends. This CDR3 comprises 18 residues. This clonotype appeared many times. Antigen unknown. The same sample was also studied in work on T cells in Graves' hyperthyroidism and ophthalmopathy.

The clonotype originates from a woman aged 45 to 65 with Graves disease. The gene calls are TRBV5-1 and TRBJ2-1; weak D call: TRBD1 (6 bases). This specimen was peripheral blood mononuclear cells (PBMCs), taken at new diagnosis, from a patient treated with antithyroid drugs. The DNA for the CDR3 is TGCGCCAGCAGCTTGGTGGCCTCACAGGGTTCGGGGCCCAATGAGCAGTTCTTC. Protein: CASSLVASQGSGPNEQFF. Full variable domain (rest looked up from reference TRBV5-1 and TRBJ2-1): KAGVTQTPRYLIKTRGQQVTLSCSPISGHRSVSWYQQTPGQGLQFLFEYFSETQRNKGNFPGRFSGRQFSNSRSEMNVSTLELGDSALYLCASSLVASQGSGPNEQFFGPGTRLTVL.